This TCR beta chain comes out of a study of blood T cell repertoires in COVID-19. V was pared by 3 bases and J by 1 base, with 5 bases of the junction left unmatched. This CDR3 has 15 residues. Germline V gene lookup returns CDR1 MGHDK and CDR2 SYGVNS. Data came from immunoSEQ multiplex PCR; TCRdb stores just in-frame clones and leaves some out. Counted here are about 280,000 clones, roughly 89% occurring once; the ten biggest clones make up over 6%. Grouping used clinical history reported by participants in a survey and questionnaire. Sequenced sample: PBMCs or T cells enriched from blood (not recorded which). This TCR derives from a middle-aged woman who had recovered from COVID-19. This chain connects TRBV25-1 to TRBJ2-5, with 7 bases matching TRBD1. CDR3 protein: CASSDMGTAQETQYF. Written as DNA, the CDR3 is TGTGCCAGCAGTGATATGGGGACAGCCCAAGAGACCCAGTACTTC.